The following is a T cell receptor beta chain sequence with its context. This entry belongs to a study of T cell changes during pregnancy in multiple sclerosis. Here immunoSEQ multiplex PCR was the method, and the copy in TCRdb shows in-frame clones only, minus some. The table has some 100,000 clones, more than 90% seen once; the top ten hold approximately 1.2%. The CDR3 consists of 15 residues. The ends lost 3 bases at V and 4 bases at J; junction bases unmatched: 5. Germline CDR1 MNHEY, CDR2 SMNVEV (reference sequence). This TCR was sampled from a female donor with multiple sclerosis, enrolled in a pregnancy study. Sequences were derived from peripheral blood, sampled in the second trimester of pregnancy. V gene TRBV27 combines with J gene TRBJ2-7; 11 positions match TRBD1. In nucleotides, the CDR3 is TGTGCCAGCAGTTTCTCCGGGACAGGGGGTTACGAGCAGTACTTC. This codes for CASSFSGTGGYEQYF.